The 31 T cell receptor beta chains reported below all come from one sample, sequenced in a study of blood T cell repertoires in COVID-19 (TCRdb year 2020). Library generation was performed with the immunoSEQ multiplex PCR assay. The source is immuneACCESS, and TCRdb retained only in-frame sequences with V and J called. Part of the clones is not carried over; for the studies checked, unresolved V genes explain less than half of this, and the remainder is unexplained. In all, the sample holds approximately 200,000 clones, and about 87% of those were seen once. About 3.5% of the sample rests with the top ten. Sample: PBMCs or T cells enriched from blood (not recorded which). These receptors all stem from a woman in her twenties or thirties who had been exposed to COVID-19.

The CDR3 DNA reads TGTGCCAGCAGCGGTCACACAGGGTCCAGAAAACTGTTTTTT. Translating it yields CASSGHTGSRKLFF. The chain couples TRBV9 to TRBJ1-4, with TRBD1 as a possible D gene (6 bases). The CDR3 has 14 amino acids. The V gene's germline CDR1 is SGDLS and CDR2 YYNGEE. V dropped 3 bases and J dropped 10 bases, with 16 bases sitting between them.

This clone was counted only a few times. The rearrangement joins TRBV4-2 to TRBJ1-6; no reliable D call. The CDR3 has 14 amino acids. Trimming pared 0 bases from V and 8 bases from J, leaving 8 bases between. Germline CDR1 is LGHNA and CDR2 is YNFKEQ. In DNA, the CDR3 is TGTGCCAGCAGCCAAGAAAGGGAGGATTCACCCCTCCACTTT. This codes for CASSQEREDSPLHF.

In this sample, this clone turned up once. The chain couples TRBV5-5 to TRBJ2-1, with TRBD2 matching 8 bases. The CDR3 loop spans 15 amino acids. The ends lost 4 bases at V and 6 bases at J; junction bases unmatched: 9. Looked up from germline, CDR1 is SGHKS and CDR2 is YYEKEE (reference sequence). CDR3 amino acids: CASSLYLAGFNEQFF. The CDR3 coding sequence is TGTGCCAGCAGCCTATACTTAGCGGGATTCAATGAGCAGTTCTTC.

This chain's CDR3 is CASSLGQSNQPQHF. The CDR3, as DNA: TGCGCCAGCAGCTTGGGGCAGAGCAATCAGCCCCAGCATTTT. The rearrangement uses TRBV5-1 and TRBJ1-5; D ambiguous. Deletions cut 0 bases from V and 1 base from J, with 5 bases between. This CDR3 is 14 amino acids long. Germline V lookup: CDR1 SGHRS, CDR2 YFSETQ. The full variable domain, completed using reference TRBV5-1 and TRBJ1-5, is KAGVTQTPRYLIKTRGQQVTLSCSPISGHRSVSWYQQTPGQGLQFLFEYFSETQRNKGNFPGRFSGRQFSNSRSEMNVSTLELGDSALYLCASSLGQSNQPQHFGDGTRLSIL.

J is TRBJ1-5 and V is TRBV28; D uncertain. The CDR3 extends over 16 amino acids. CDR1 MDHEN and CDR2 SYDVKM come from the germline V gene. The V gene lost 7 bases and the J gene lost 0 bases, with 16 bases spanning the gap. In DNA, the CDR3 is TGTGCCAGCAATAAGGGAAGCAGCGGTAGCAATCAGCCCCAGCATTTT. It yields the protein CASNKGSSGSNQPQHF.

The rearrangement uses TRBV28 and TRBJ2-7, with 9 bases matching TRBD1. The CDR3 is 15 residues long. Germline trimming cut 5 bases from V and 5 bases from J; bases unmatched to any gene: 10. The V gene's germline CDR1 is MDHEN and CDR2 SYDVKM. In nucleotides, the CDR3 is TGTGCCAGCAGTCCGTCGGGACAGGGCGGGGACGAGCAGTACTTC. It is translated as CASSPSGQGGDEQYF.

The chain recombines TRBV4-1 with TRBJ1-6; D possibly corresponds to TRBD1 (6 bases). The V end was cut by 1 base, the J end by 9 bases, with 19 bases between. Germline loops: CDR1 MGHRA, CDR2 YSYEKL. The CDR3 contains 17 residues. CDR3 protein: CASSQVPLQGGSSPLHF. The CDR3 nucleotides are TGCGCCAGCAGCCAAGTTCCCCTACAGGGCGGTTCTTCACCCCTCCACTTT.

This clone has a single count. This chain links TRBV25-1 with TRBJ2-7, with a tentative D call TRBD1 (6 bases). The V end lost 3 bases, the J end lost 3 bases, and 15 bases lay between the germline ends. Germline V lookup: CDR1 MGHDK, CDR2 SYGVNS. CDR3 length: 15 amino acids. The CDR3 region has the DNA TGTGCCAGCAGTGAGCAAGGGGGTCTTTTCTACGAGCAGTACTTC. Translated: CASSEQGGLFYEQYF.

This chain links TRBV19 with TRBJ1-6, with D perhaps TRBD1 (5 bases). Trimming left V 6 bases short and J 2 bases short, with 11 bases between. The germline gives CDR1 LNHDA, CDR2 SQIVND (reference sequence). This CDR3 has 15 residues. The CDR3 protein is CASRKGVAYNSPLHF. The CDR3 DNA follows: TGTGCCAGTAGAAAAGGGGTCGCCTATAATTCACCCCTCCACTTT.

The CDR3 spells CASRISGELFF. The CDR3 region has the DNA TGTGCCAGTAGAATCTCCGGGGAGCTGTTTTTT. This chain links TRBV19 with TRBJ2-2; D is ambiguous. The V end lost 6 bases, the J end lost 6 bases, and 5 bases lay between the germline ends. Looked up from germline, CDR1 is LNHDA and CDR2 is SQIVND (reference sequence). The CDR3 is made up of 11 amino acids.

This sequence joins TRBV27 and TRBJ2-2; 15 bases fit TRBD2. CDR3 length: 16 residues. V gave up 4 bases and J gave up 6 bases; unmatched junction bases: 3. Germline assignment: CDR1 MNHEY and CDR2 SMNVEV (reference sequence). CDR3 DNA: TGTGCCAGCAGTTCAGGACTAGCGGGAGGGCCCGGGGAGCTGTTTTTT. It encodes CASSSGLAGGPGELFF.

The CDR3 region is CASSLSGGAWTEAFF. The CDR3 nucleotides are TGTGCCAGCAGTTTATCGGGGGGGGCTTGGACTGAAGCTTTCTTT. This chain connects TRBV27 to TRBJ1-1; tentatively, D is TRBD1 (6 bases). Trimming shortened V by 0 bases and J by 5 bases, and 13 bases separated the two germline ends. The CDR3 runs 15 residues. Germline loops: CDR1 MNHEY, CDR2 SMNVEV (reference sequence).

In the case of this clone: The DNA is omitted, as the CDR3 cannot be located on it reliably, and the CDR3 follows TCRdb's listing. The chain carries TRBV27 and TRBJ2-3; the listed D gene, TRBD1, was not tested against the DNA. The CDR3 numbers 15 amino acids, ends counted. CDR1 is MNHEY, CDR2 SMNVEV, per germline (reference sequence). The chain's CDR3 is CASSFLAGETDTQYF.

The chain employs TRBV12-3 or TRBV12-4 and TRBJ2-5; TRBD1 might be the D (6 bases). This CDR3 spans 13 amino acids. V lost 6 bases and J lost 4, with 12 bases in between. The CDR3 nucleotides are TGTGCCAGCAGCCAACTAGGGGGAGAGACCCAGTACTTC. This sequence encodes CASSQLGGETQYF.

V and J are TRBV2 and TRBJ2-1, with 11 bases lining up with TRBD1. The length of the CDR3 is 16 residues. With 0 bases clipped from V and 8 bases from J, the junction kept 6 bases outside the gene matches. The germline V gene encodes CDR1 SNHLY and CDR2 FYNNEI. CDR3 coding DNA: TGTGCCAGCAGTGAAGCGCTTGGACAGGGGGCGGATGAGCAGTTCTTC. This gives the protein CASSEALGQGADEQFF.

The chain employs TRBV7-2 and TRBJ2-2, with 14 bases lining up with TRBD2. Germline values: CDR1 SGHTA, CDR2 FQGNSA. The V gene end was trimmed by 5 bases and the J gene end by 3 bases; junction bases not matched to a gene: 5. The CDR3 sequence is 17 residues long. CDR3: CASSRGLAGVDTGELFF. The CDR3 nucleotides read TGTGCCAGCAGCCGGGGACTAGCGGGAGTCGACACCGGGGAGCTGTTTTTT.

This chain joins TRBV19 and TRBJ1-4; TRBD1 might be the D (5 bases). V was cut by 5 bases and J by 8 bases, with 15 bases left in between. CDR3 size: 14 residues. Per the germline V gene, CDR1 is LNHDA and CDR2 is SQIVND (reference sequence). Here the CDR3 DNA reads TGTGCCAGTAGTTCCACCGGGGGGGTAGAAAAACTGTTTTTT. It yields the protein CASSSTGGVEKLFF.

The V and J genes are TRBV28 and TRBJ2-7; possibly TRBD1 for D (6 bases). The V and J ends lost 11 bases and 3 bases respectively, with 17 bases between them. CDR3 size: 13 residues. The V gene's germline CDR1 is MDHEN and CDR2 SYDVKM. The CDR3 reads CASHSGHLYEQYF. CDR3 bases: TGTGCCTCCCATTCGGGACACCTCTACGAGCAGTACTTC.

This clone has only one observation. V is TRBV5-6 and J is TRBJ1-1; tentatively, D is TRBD1 (6 bases). The CDR3 is 14 residues long. Germline V gene lookup returns CDR1 SGHDT and CDR2 YYEEEE. The V end lost 4 bases, the J end lost 5 bases, and 15 bases lay between the germline ends. As DNA, the CDR3 is TGTGCCAGCAGCCTGGACAGCTTGGAAACTGAAGCTTTCTTT. Amino acids: CASSLDSLETEAFF.

The genes are TRBV5-6 and TRBJ1-2; D might be TRBD1 (6 bases). V was shortened by 4 bases and J by 1 base, with 11 bases between the two germline ends. The germline V gene has CDR1 SGHDT and CDR2 YYEEEE. This CDR3 is 14 amino acids long. The CDR3 nucleotides read TGTGCCAGCAGCGTTGGGGGCGGTAACTATGGCTACACCTTC. This sequence encodes CASSVGGGNYGYTF.

V and J are TRBV7-6 and TRBJ2-7; D possibly corresponds to TRBD1 (6 bases). The V end was cut by 0 bases, the J end by 6 bases, with 15 bases between. Germline V lookup: CDR1 SGHVS, CDR2 FNYEAQ. This CDR3 is 15 amino acids long. CDR3 nucleotide sequence: TGTGCCAGCAGCTTAGCAGGGGGAGCAGGAGGCGAGCAGTACTTC. It is translated as CASSLAGGAGGEQYF.

This chain links TRBV30 with TRBJ1-2; perhaps TRBD1 as D (5 bases). The V gene's germline CDR1 is GTSNPN and CDR2 SVGIG (reference sequence). The V end lost 1 base, the J end lost 4 bases, and 16 bases lay between the germline ends. The CDR3 contains 15 residues. CDR3 nucleotides: TGTGCCTGGAGTGAGTTGGAATCAGGGCGCTATGGCTACACCTTC. As protein: CAWSELESGRYGYTF.

This chain connects TRBV15 to TRBJ2-1, with 11 positions matching TRBD2. Losses at the gene ends were 5 bases for V and 9 bases for J; bases not matched to a gene: 6. Germline CDR1 and CDR2: LNHNV and YYDKDF (reference sequence). The CDR3 loop spans 14 amino acids. CDR3 protein: CATSLSGRASEQFF. The CDR3 DNA is TGTGCCACCAGCCTTAGCGGGAGGGCCAGTGAGCAGTTCTTC.

This CDR3 is CASSPTTPAETQYF. For the CDR3, the DNA is TGTGCCAGTAGCCCCACTACTCCGGCGGAGACCCAGTACTTC. This sequence joins TRBV19 and TRBJ2-5; no clear D. Germline V lookup: CDR1 LNHDA, CDR2 SQIVND (reference sequence). The CDR3 length is 14 residues. Between the trimmed V and J ends, which lost 6 bases and 5 bases, there was a span of 16 bases.

This chain joins TRBV12-5 and TRBJ2-7; 8 bases fit TRBD2. Looked up from germline, CDR1 is LGHNT and CDR2 is FRNRAP. CDR3 length equals 20 residues. With V trimmed by 0 bases and J by 0 bases, 16 bases remained unmatched. DNA for the CDR3: TGTGCTAGTGGTTTGGTAGGACTCCCGGGCTTCAGCGGGAGCTCCTACGAGCAGTACTTC. Translation gives CASGLVGLPGFSGSSYEQYF.

Details on this clone: An end of the junction differs from the germline gene, which may be a read error. This chain uses TRBV19 with TRBJ1-3, with no clear D. This CDR3 region has 12 residues. Germline-derived CDR1 and CDR2 are LNHDA and SQIVND (reference sequence). CDR3 loop: CASSTNSGTWHF. The CDR3 region has the DNA TGTGCCAGTAGTACAAACTCGGGAACCTGGCATTTT. Supplemented by reference TRBV19 and TRBJ1-3, the full variable domain reads DGGITQSPKYLFRKEGQNVTLSCEQNLNHDAMYWYRQDPGQGLRLIYYSQIVNDFQKGDIAEGYSVSREKKESFPLTVTSAQKNPTAFYLCASSTNSGTWHFGEGSWLTVV.

This chain joins TRBV15 and TRBJ2-2; 11 bases line up with TRBD2. Germline lookup yields CDR1 LNHNV and CDR2 YYDKDF (reference sequence). This CDR3 has 17 residues. J gave up 3 bases and V 2 bases, and 5 bases lay outside the gene matches. CDR3 sequence reads: CATSRSGTSGHTGELFF. The CDR3 coding sequence is TGTGCCACCAGCAGATCCGGGACTAGCGGCCACACCGGGGAGCTGTTTTTT.

The chain recombines TRBV20-1 with TRBJ2-1, with D unclear. This CDR3 has 14 residues. Germline V gives CDR1 DFQATT, CDR2 SNEGSKA (reference sequence). The V end was cut by 3 bases, the J end by 4 bases, with 13 bases between. This chain's CDR3 is CSASGITKYNEQFF. For the CDR3, the DNA is TGCAGTGCTAGTGGCATTACTAAATACAATGAGCAGTTCTTC.

As concerns this clone: Different DNA sequences within this sample yield the same CDR3. This CDR3 is CAISEQGNSPLHF. Written as DNA, the CDR3 is TGTGCCATCAGTGAACAGGGAAATTCACCCCTCCACTTT. The chain carries TRBV10-3 and TRBJ1-6; a possible D gene is TRBD1 (6 bases). Germline-derived CDR1 and CDR2 are ENHRY and SYGVKD. This CDR3 is 13 amino acids long. Deletions cut 3 bases from V and 7 bases from J, with 7 bases between.

This clone was recorded only once. The chain links TRBV20-1 to TRBJ1-1; maybe TRBD1 (6 bases). The ends were cut back, 3 bases at V and 4 bases at J, with 18 bases in the middle. The CDR3 loop spans 15 amino acids. Germline V CDR1 and CDR2: DFQATT, SNEGSKA (reference sequence). Written as DNA, the CDR3 is TGCAGTGCTAGTGACCCCGGGGGGGGCTCCACTGAAGCTTTCTTT. Protein sequence: CSASDPGGGSTEAFF.

This sequence joins TRBV7-3 and TRBJ2-1, with unresolved D. With 2 bases removed from V and 10 bases from J, the gap between germline ends came to 12 bases. Looked up from germline, CDR1 is SGHTA and CDR2 is FQGTGA. The CDR3 is 13 amino acids. The CDR3 sequence: CASSLGGMREQFF. The CDR3 nucleotides are TGTGCCAGCAGCTTAGGTGGAATGAGGGAGCAGTTCTTC.